These 9 T cell receptor beta chains originate from one sample sequenced in a study of metastatic and nonmetastatic thyroid tumors. TCRdb re-clonotyped the PCR reads through MiXCR. The table has about 24,000 clones, about 20% seen once. No treatment of any kind had been given to any patient before thyroid surgery. The sample taken for sequencing was blood. The receptor source for this set is a female donor with papillary thyroid cancer or a benign thyroid nodule (not recorded which). Some clones in this sample may be carry-over from other donors' samples.

Concerning this clone: A read error may produce the germline difference seen at one junction end. V usage is TRBV12-3 or TRBV12-4 and J usage is TRBJ1-5; no firm D call. The CDR3 length is 17 residues. The CDR3: CANSLSVAPMVNQPQHF. CDR3 bases: TGTGCCAACAGTTTATCAGTCGCCCCAATGGTGAATCAGCCCCAGCATTTT.

This clone was detected many times. The chain joins TRBV5-6 to TRBJ1-2, with 8 bases fitting TRBD1. V lost 0 bases to trimming and J lost 4 bases; unmatched junction nucleotides: 5. Germline V CDR1 and CDR2: SGHDT, YYEEEE. The CDR3 covers 15 residues. CDR3 sequence (DNA): TGTGCCAGCAGCTTGGTCGGACAGGGCTTCTATGGCTACACCTTC. Protein product: CASSLVGQGFYGYTF.

The sample holds a few counts of this clone. The J gene is TRBJ1-2, the V gene TRBV6-5, with D perhaps matching TRBD1 (5 bases). Trimming cost V 2 bases and J 7 bases, with 14 bases left between them. The CDR3 has 14 amino acids. Germline CDR1 reads MNHEY; CDR2 reads SVGAGI. The CDR3, as DNA: TGTGCCAGCAGTTACCGAATGGGGGGAGGTGGCTACACCTTC. Translated, it gives CASSYRMGGGGYTF.

This clone is medium-sized within its sample. The chain recombines TRBV6-6 with TRBJ1-5; D is ambiguous. The CDR3 totals 13 residues. Per the germline V gene, CDR1 is MNHNY and CDR2 is SVGAGI (reference sequence). With 2 bases removed from V and 5 bases from J, the gap between germline ends came to 7 bases. The CDR3 sequence is CASSYNIYQPQHF. CDR3 nucleotides: TGTGCCAGCAGTTACAACATCTATCAGCCCCAGCATTTT.

J is TRBJ2-7 and V is TRBV20-1; D may be TRBD2 (6 bases). Deletions cut 5 bases from V and 5 bases from J, with 13 bases between. Germline values: CDR1 DFQATT, CDR2 SNEGSKA (reference sequence). This CDR3 comprises 12 residues. DNA for the CDR3: TGCAGTGCTTTGCGGGACTCTCACGAGCAGTACTTC. Amino acids: CSALRDSHEQYF.

This clone was observed many times. J is TRBJ2-6 and V is TRBV6-1; 10 nucleotides match TRBD2. CDR3 size: 15 residues. The V gene end was trimmed by 5 bases and the J gene end by 3 bases; junction bases not matched to a gene: 1. Germline V CDR1 and CDR2: MNHNS, SASEGT. The CDR3, as DNA: TGTGCCAGCAGTTCTAGCGGGAGTGGGGCCAACGTCCTGACTTTC. Translated: CASSSSGSGANVLTF.

This clone occurred many times. V and J are TRBV9 and TRBJ2-7, with 7 bases matching TRBD2. With 0 bases clipped from V and 0 bases from J, the junction kept 6 bases outside the gene matches. Germline V gives CDR1 SGDLS, CDR2 YYNGEE. CDR3 size: 16 residues. CDR3 sequence: CASSVDPSGSSYEQYF. The CDR3 DNA follows: TGTGCCAGCAGCGTAGACCCTAGCGGATCCTCCTACGAGCAGTACTTC.

The V call is TRBV24-1, the J call TRBJ2-3; TRBD1 matches 7 bases. The germline V gene encodes CDR1 KGHDR and CDR2 SFDVKD. V was clipped by 11 bases and J by 6 bases; unmatched bases: 13. CDR3 length: 14 amino acids. CDR3 region: CASGGIGGPDTQYF. CDR3 coding DNA: TGTGCCAGCGGTGGAATAGGGGGCCCGGATACGCAGTATTTT.

V and J are TRBV9 and TRBJ1-1; D is possibly TRBD1 (6 bases). Trimming removed 4 bases from V and 3 bases from J, with 16 bases in between. The germline V gene encodes CDR1 SGDLS and CDR2 YYNGEE. The CDR3 contains 15 residues. DNA of the CDR3: TGTGCCAGCAGCCCCAGGACAGCCTTGGACACTGAAGCTTTCTTT. Translated, it gives CASSPRTALDTEAFF.